This TCR beta chain was sequenced during a study of shared clonotypes between healthy human individuals. Overall study context: CD4 naive and memory got three plates each, CD8 naive two, CD8 memory one. Findings and caveats of the study: Naive subsets typically showed greater estimated richness than memory subsets. Represented genetic and exposure-history diversity was restricted by having few donors.

As concerns this clone: The antigen is undetermined.

Deep was the level used in running the assay. Sequenced by immunoSEQ multiplex PCR; TCRdb stores in-frame clones only, minus some. The sample records roughly 650,000 clones, 97% being singletons. Looked up from germline, CDR1 is SGHRS and CDR2 is YFSETQ. With 4 bases removed from V and 3 bases from J, the gap between germline ends came to 10 bases. The CDR3 is 13 amino acids. The sequence was collected from a woman in her thirties in good health. The sample consisted of naive CD4+ T cells sorted from blood. Subset defined: CD45RA+ positively selected. The chain couples TRBV5-1 to TRBJ2-5, with D unclear. The chain's CDR3 is CASSPPAKETQYF. The CDR3, as DNA: TGCGCCAGCAGCCCGCCGGCCAAAGAGACCCAGTACTTC.